The clone carrying this TCR beta chain was counted many times. Its target is unknown. The data were taken from a study of T cell repertoires in cytomegalovirus infection. Turning to the study itself: Recently described HLA-C-restricted plus well-studied HLA-B-restricted CMV epitopes were used. Public TCR beta signatures marked donors with CMV infection and the matching HLA.

Study conclusions and caveats: In two of eight donors, the top clonotype was HLA-C-restricted CMV-specific. Individuals carrying CMV plus the relevant HLA were identified by cumulative frequency of public TCR beta families.

Deletions cut 1 base from V and 0 bases from J, with 6 bases between. The CDR3 contains 15 residues. Looked up from germline, CDR1 is SGHVS and CDR2 is FNYEAQ. TCRdb used MiXCR to reprocess the reads, holding one entry per CDR3 protein. This sample has about 900,000 distinct CDR3 sequences; around 32% occur once, and the top ten carry around 15%. V is TRBV7-6 and J is TRBJ2-2; D not certain. The sample here was cultured CD8+ T cells from PBMCs, taken from culture after CMV antigen stimulation. This TCR was recovered from a human donor in good health (CMV status not recorded). Some clones in this sample may be carry-over from other donors' samples. The CDR3 reads CASSLEGPNTGELFF. The CDR3 bases are TGTGCCAGCAGCTTAGAGGGTCCGAACACCGGGGAGCTGTTTTTT.